The 28 T cell receptor beta chains presented below share a single source sample, sequenced in a study of spatial heterogeneity in lung cancer. Regarding time point: blood at routine non-recurrence follow-up after resection. Whole RNA from tumor, nontumor lung or frozen PBMC was sequenced unsorted. From the 5' RACE reads, TCRdb called clonotypes with MiXCR, one entry per CDR3 protein. The sample records under 30,000 distinct CDR3 sequences, around 5.9% being singletons. This material consisted of PBMCs, taken at follow-up. The receptors shown here come from a male donor with early-stage non-small cell lung cancer.

This clonotype was picked up many times. This sequence joins TRBV4-3 and TRBJ2-1; weak D call: TRBD2 (7 bases). The V and J ends lost 4 bases and 7 bases respectively, with 17 bases between them. The CDR3 has 15 amino acids. CDR1 is LGHNA and CDR2 is YSLEER in the germline V gene. The CDR3 here is CASSLGGLVGNEQFF. The CDR3 region has the DNA TGCGCCAGCAGCCTGGGGGGGCTGGTCGGGAATGAGCAGTTCTTC.

This clonotype was seen repeatedly, ten times or more. The genes are TRBV20-1 and TRBJ2-7; D is possibly TRBD2 (5 bases). CDR3 size: 15 residues. V shed 0 bases and J shed 3 bases, with 15 bases lying between them. The germline V gene encodes CDR1 DFQATT and CDR2 SNEGSKA (reference sequence). In DNA, the CDR3 is TGCAGTGCTAGAGAGATGCGTAACGGGAACTACGAGCAGTACTTC. Translated, it gives CSAREMRNGNYEQYF.

The rearrangement joins TRBV7-2 to TRBJ1-5; no definite D call. In germline, CDR1 is SGHTA, CDR2 FQGNSA. This CDR3 has 13 residues. Deletions cut 5 bases from V and 2 bases from J, with 7 bases between. In nucleotides, the CDR3 is TGTGCCAGCAGCCCCTACCGCAATCAGCCCCAGCATTTT. Translated: CASSPYRNQPQHF.

This chain links TRBV20-1 with TRBJ1-2, with a weak D call TRBD1 (5 bases). With 1 base removed from V and 7 bases from J, the gap between germline ends came to 13 bases. Germline values: CDR1 DFQATT, CDR2 SNEGSKA (reference sequence). The CDR3 runs 13 residues. For the CDR3, the DNA is TGCAGTGCTAGAGTCGGGGCGCGAGTTGGCTACACCTTC. Encoded protein: CSARVGARVGYTF.

This clonotype occurred many times. The rearrangement uses TRBV3-1 and TRBJ2-3; 8 bases are shared with TRBD1. V lost 4 bases, J lost 2 bases, and 5 bases stayed unmatched. CDR3 size: 15 residues. Germline CDR1 LGHDT, CDR2 YNNKEL (reference sequence). CDR3 sequence reads: CASSRPGQDTDTQYF. The CDR3 region has the DNA TGTGCCAGCAGCCGCCCGGGACAGGACACAGATACGCAGTATTTT.

This clonotype has a count of ten or more. J is TRBJ1-1 and V is TRBV4-3, with D perhaps matching TRBD1 (6 bases). The germline gives CDR1 LGHNA, CDR2 YSLEER. Between the trimmed V and J ends, which lost 4 bases and 6 bases, there was a span of 15 bases. The CDR3 is 14 amino acids. CDR3 coding DNA: TGCGCCAGCAGCCCGGGGGGGGGCGCGTCTGAAGCTTTCTTT. Protein: CASSPGGGASEAFF.

Many counts were recorded for this clonotype. The chain is built from TRBV9 and TRBJ2-7; 8 bases map to TRBD2. Germline values: CDR1 SGDLS, CDR2 YYNGEE. The CDR3 runs to 16 residues. V lost 1 base to trimming and J lost 6 bases; unmatched junction nucleotides: 12. The CDR3 loop is CASSVKTGTSLGEQYF. In nucleotides, the CDR3 is TGTGCCAGCAGCGTAAAAACCGGGACTAGTCTTGGCGAGCAGTACTTC.

The CDR3 DNA is TGTGCCAGCAGCTTAGGGATTTCTGGAAACACCATATATTTT. Amino acids: CASSLGISGNTIYF. The V call is TRBV7-9, the J call TRBJ1-3; D is undetermined. The CDR3 is 14 amino acids. V was trimmed by 1 base and J by 1 base, leaving 5 bases between them. CDR1 is SEHNR and CDR2 is FQNEAQ in the germline V gene (reference sequence).

The genes are TRBV9 and TRBJ2-2; maybe TRBD1 (5 bases). Germline CDR1 and CDR2: SGDLS and YYNGEE. The CDR3 spans 15 residues. V was pared by 1 base and J by 1 base, with 8 bases between. The CDR3 is CASSVKTGNTGELFF. The CDR3 DNA reads as TGTGCCAGCAGCGTAAAAACAGGGAACACCGGGGAGCTGTTTTTT.

This clonotype appeared many times. The V call is TRBV4-1, the J call TRBJ2-3; weak D call: TRBD2 (5 bases). The germline V and J ends were trimmed by 0 bases and 9 bases, with 7 bases remaining between them. Germline V gives CDR1 MGHRA, CDR2 YSYEKL. The CDR3 loop spans 12 amino acids. The CDR3 DNA reads as TGCGCCAGCAGCCAAGATACTAGGACGCAGTATTTT. Its translation is CASSQDTRTQYF.

This clonotype was observed at least ten times. V gene TRBV7-2 combines with J gene TRBJ1-4, with D unresolved. This CDR3 region has 17 residues. Germline-derived CDR1 and CDR2 are SGHTA and FQGNSA. With 5 bases removed from V and 0 bases from J, the gap between germline ends came to 16 bases. As DNA, the CDR3 is TGTGCCAGCAGCCCTCACACGTCCCGTGCAACTAATGAAAAACTGTTTTTT. Translation: CASSPHTSRATNEKLFF.

This chain joins TRBV5-1 and TRBJ1-2; possible D gene TRBD1, 5 bases. CDR3 size: 14 residues. Germline V gene data show CDR1 as SGHRS and CDR2 as YFSETQ. The ends were cut back, 0 bases at V and 6 bases at J, with 12 bases in the middle. Written as DNA, the CDR3 is TGCGCCAGCAGCTTGGTAACCAGGGAGGATGGCTACACCTTC. This translates into CASSLVTREDGYTF. The full variable domain, its missing parts supplied by reference TRBV5-1 and TRBJ1-2, is KAGVTQTPRYLIKTRGQQVTLSCSPISGHRSVSWYQQTPGQGLQFLFEYFSETQRNKGNFPGRFSGRQFSNSRSEMNVSTLELGDSALYLCASSLVTREDGYTFGSGTRLTVV.

The chain recombines TRBV6-5 with TRBJ1-2; D might be TRBD1 (6 bases). Germline CDR1 is MNHEY and CDR2 is SVGAGI. Trimming stripped 6 bases from V and 4 bases from J, with 18 bases between. The CDR3 totals 15 residues. CDR3 sequence (DNA): TGTGCCAGCAGACGCGGGGGGCGCCCAGTCTATGGCTACACCTTC. Translated: CASRRGGRPVYGYTF.

In this sample, this clonotype turned up many times. The CDR3 DNA sequence: TGTGCCAGCTCACCTTCGACAGGACCCCGCTCTGGGGCCAACGTCCTGACTTTC. Translating gives CASSPSTGPRSGANVLTF. The V call is TRBV18, the J call TRBJ2-6, with D maybe TRBD1 (6 bases). This CDR3 is 18 amino acids long. Germline loops: CDR1 KGHSH, CDR2 LQKENI. The V and J ends lost 3 bases and 0 bases respectively, with 15 bases between them. Full variable domain (outside the CDR3, taken from reference TRBV18 and TRBJ2-6): NAGVMQNPRHLVRRRGQEARLRCSPMKGHSHVYWYRQLPEEGLKFMVYLQKENIIDESGMPKERFSAEFPKEGPSILRIQQVVRGDSAAYFCASSPSTGPRSGANVLTFGAGSRLTVL.

In its sample, this clonotype is large. This sequence joins TRBV7-8 and TRBJ2-1; TRBD2 aligns across 11 bases. The germline V gene has CDR1 SGHVS and CDR2 FQNEAQ. Germline trimming cut 10 bases from V and 5 bases from J; bases unmatched to any gene: 13. The CDR3 runs 16 residues. The CDR3 spells CAIRTARLAGHNEQFF. CDR3 nucleotides: TGTGCCATCCGGACGGCCAGACTAGCGGGGCACAATGAGCAGTTCTTC. The full variable domain, with the rest looked up from reference TRBV7-8 and TRBJ2-1, is GAGVSQSPRYKVAKRGQDVALRCDPISGHVSLFWYQQALGQGPEFLTYFQNEAQLDKSGLPSDRFFAERPEGSVSTLKIQRTQQEDSAVYLCAIRTARLAGHNEQFFGPGTRLTVL.

This clonotype was detected ten times or more. The V gene is TRBV7-6, the J gene TRBJ2-2; no clear D gene. This CDR3 spans 14 amino acids. From germline, CDR1 is SGHVS and CDR2 FNYEAQ. V was clipped by 2 bases and J by 6 bases, with 10 bases between them. The CDR3, as DNA: TGTGCCAGCAGCTTATGGTCGCTCGCCGGGGAGCTGTTTTTT. It codes for CASSLWSLAGELFF.

The chain combines TRBV3-1 with TRBJ2-2, with D unresolved. With 1 base removed from V and 5 bases from J, the gap between germline ends came to 5 bases. Germline V gene lookup returns CDR1 LGHDT and CDR2 YNNKEL (reference sequence). CDR3 length equals 13 residues. The CDR3 bases are TGTGCCAGCAGCCAAGGACGAACCGGGGAGCTGTTTTTT. It specifies CASSQGRTGELFF.

The table lists this clonotype with many counts. The chain is built from TRBV19 and TRBJ1-5; D gene uncertain. The CDR3 has 13 residues. With 3 bases removed from V and 2 bases from J, the gap between germline ends came to 5 bases. Looked up from germline, CDR1 is LNHDA and CDR2 is SQIVND (reference sequence). Here the CDR3 reads CASSMARNQPQHF. For the CDR3, the DNA is TGTGCCAGTAGTATGGCTCGCAATCAGCCCCAGCATTTT. Together with reference TRBV19 and TRBJ1-5, the CDR3 gives the full variable domain: DGGITQSPKYLFRKEGQNVTLSCEQNLNHDAMYWYRQDPGQGLRLIYYSQIVNDFQKGDIAEGYSVSREKKESFPLTVTSAQKNPTAFYLCASSMARNQPQHFGDGTRLSIL.

Only a few counts were recorded for this clonotype. The rearrangement uses TRBV7-2 and TRBJ2-1; TRBD2 matches at 9 bases. Unmatched junction bases numbered 2, after V lost 4 bases and J lost 4 bases. The CDR3 length is 14 residues. The V gene's germline CDR1 is SGHTA and CDR2 FQGNSA. CDR3 residues: CASSSSGTYNEQFF. The DNA for the CDR3 is TGTGCCAGCAGCTCTAGCGGGACATACAATGAGCAGTTCTTC.

The gene calls are TRBV6-5 and TRBJ2-7; 9 nucleotides agree with TRBD2. CDR1 is MNHEY, CDR2 SVGAGI, per germline. V shed 6 bases, J shed 7 bases, and the junction held 4 bases outside the gene matches. CDR3 length: 12 residues. The DNA for the CDR3 is TGTGCCAGCAGCTTAGCGGGGGCAGAGCAGTACGTC. This sequence encodes CASSLAGAEQYV.

This clonotype occurred many times. The rearrangement uses TRBV4-3 and TRBJ2-1; 13 nucleotides align to TRBD2. The germline CDR1 and CDR2 sequences are LGHNA and YSLEER. V dropped 0 bases and J dropped 2; count of bases not matched to a gene: 7. The CDR3 runs 19 residues. CDR3 amino acids: CASSQEWTSGSGTYNEQFF. CDR3 DNA sequence: TGCGCCAGCAGCCAAGAATGGACTAGCGGGAGTGGGACCTACAATGAGCAGTTCTTC.

Many counts were recorded for this clonotype. The DNA of the CDR3 is TGTGCCAGCAGCGGGACAGCTTTAGCCAAAAACATTCAGTACTTC. Its protein product is CASSGTALAKNIQYF. The genes are TRBV6-5 and TRBJ2-4; 7 positions match TRBD1. Trimming at V came to 6 bases and at J to 0 bases, leaving 5 bases not matched to a gene. The CDR3 extends over 15 amino acids. Germline loops: CDR1 MNHEY, CDR2 SVGAGI.

This clonotype has ten or more counts. The chain is built from TRBV6-6 and TRBJ2-2; 8 nucleotides agree with TRBD2. V was clipped by 5 bases and J by 11 bases; unmatched bases: 1. In germline, CDR1 is MNHNY, CDR2 SVGAGI (reference sequence). The CDR3 covers 11 residues. CDR3: CASSREGELFF. The CDR3 region has the DNA TGTGCCAGCAGTCGGGAGGGAGAGCTGTTTTTT.

This clonotype was recorded at least ten times. The CDR3 DNA follows: TGCGCCAGCAGCCAAGAGAGGACAGGGGGCTACGAGCAGTACTTC. As protein: CASSQERTGGYEQYF. This chain joins TRBV4-3 and TRBJ2-7; TRBD1 matches 10 bases. The germline V gene has CDR1 LGHNA and CDR2 YSLEER. The CDR3 sequence is 15 residues long. V gave up 0 bases and J gave up 3 bases; unmatched junction bases: 2.

The table lists this clonotype with a few counts. The V call is TRBV20-1, the J call TRBJ2-1; TRBD2 matches 11 bases. Per germline, CDR1 DFQATT and CDR2 SNEGSKA (reference sequence). The CDR3 runs to 18 residues. With V trimmed by 3 bases and J by 2 bases, 12 bases remained unmatched. The CDR3 coding sequence is TGCAGTGCTAGTTCGACTAGCGGGAAAAACTCAGCCTACAATGAGCAGTTCTTC. Its protein is CSASSTSGKNSAYNEQFF.

This clonotype was recorded at least ten times. CDR3 protein: CASSFRGTRSDTQYF. The CDR3 bases are TGTGCCAGCAGCTTTCGGGGGACGCGTTCAGATACGCAGTATTTT. This rearrangement joins TRBV11-2 to TRBJ2-3; D perhaps matches TRBD2 (6 bases). CDR3 length: 15 residues. Germline lookup yields CDR1 SGHAT and CDR2 FQNNGV. V was cut by 3 bases and J by 4 bases, with 14 bases left in between. The full variable domain, with the rest looked up from reference TRBV11-2 and TRBJ2-3, is EAGVAQSPRYKIIEKRQSVAFWCNPISGHATLYWYQQILGQGPKLLIQFQNNGVVDDSQLPKDRFSAERLKGVDSTLKIQPAKLEDSAVYLCASSFRGTRSDTQYFGPGTRLTVL.

CDR3 coding DNA: TGCGCCAGCAGCCGGGACGGACAGAGTGAAAAACTGTTTTTT. Its protein is CASSRDGQSEKLFF. The genes are TRBV5-1 and TRBJ1-4; TRBD1 might be the D (6 bases). V gave up 4 bases and J gave up 7 bases, with 14 bases separating them. Germline lookup yields CDR1 SGHRS and CDR2 YFSETQ. CDR3 length: 14 amino acids.

The chain combines TRBV20-1 with TRBJ1-2, with TRBD1 as a possible D gene (6 bases). V was cut by 4 bases and J by 6 bases, with 18 bases left in between. Germline V gene sequence: CDR1 DFQATT, CDR2 SNEGSKA (reference sequence). The CDR3 extends over 14 amino acids. CDR3 amino acids: CSATPQGSPDGYTF. CDR3 coding DNA: TGCAGTGCTACCCCCCAGGGGAGCCCGGATGGCTACACCTTC.